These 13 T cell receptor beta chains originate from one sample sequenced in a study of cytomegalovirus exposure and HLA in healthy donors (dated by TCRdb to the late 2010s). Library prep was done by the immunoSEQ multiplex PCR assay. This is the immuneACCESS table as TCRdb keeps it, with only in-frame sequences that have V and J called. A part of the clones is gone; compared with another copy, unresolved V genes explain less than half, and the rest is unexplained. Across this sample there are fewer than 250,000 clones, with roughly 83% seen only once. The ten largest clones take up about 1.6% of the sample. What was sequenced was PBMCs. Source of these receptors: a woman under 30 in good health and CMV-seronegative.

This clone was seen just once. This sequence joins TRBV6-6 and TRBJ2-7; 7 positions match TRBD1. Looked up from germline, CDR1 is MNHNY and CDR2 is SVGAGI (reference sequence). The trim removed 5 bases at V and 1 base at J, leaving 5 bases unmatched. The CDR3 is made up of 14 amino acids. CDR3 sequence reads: CASSTQQGSYEQYF. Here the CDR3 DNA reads TGTGCCAGCAGTACTCAACAGGGGTCCTACGAGCAGTACTTC.

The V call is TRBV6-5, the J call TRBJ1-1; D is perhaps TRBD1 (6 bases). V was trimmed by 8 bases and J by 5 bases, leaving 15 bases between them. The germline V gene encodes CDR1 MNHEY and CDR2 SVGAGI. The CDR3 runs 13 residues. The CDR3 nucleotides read TGTGCCAGCCTAACCGGGGGGCGGACTGAAGCTTTCTTT. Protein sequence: CASLTGGRTEAFF.

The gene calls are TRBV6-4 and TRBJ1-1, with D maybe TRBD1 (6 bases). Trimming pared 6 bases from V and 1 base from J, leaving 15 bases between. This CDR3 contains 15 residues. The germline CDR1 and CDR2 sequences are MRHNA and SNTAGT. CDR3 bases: TGTGCCAGCAGCAGAACCGGGACAAAGAACACTGAAGCTTTCTTT. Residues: CASSRTGTKNTEAFF.

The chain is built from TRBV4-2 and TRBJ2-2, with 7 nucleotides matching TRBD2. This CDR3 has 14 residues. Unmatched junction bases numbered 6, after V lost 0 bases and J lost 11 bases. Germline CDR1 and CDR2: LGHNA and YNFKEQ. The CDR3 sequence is CASSQEYLAAELFF. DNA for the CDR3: TGTGCCAGCAGCCAAGAGTACCTAGCGGCCGAGCTGTTTTTT.

The CDR3 loop is CASSLGQGFTEAFF. In DNA, the CDR3 is TGTGCCAGCAGCTTGGGACAGGGCTTCACTGAAGCTTTCTTT. This chain uses TRBV5-6 with TRBJ1-1, with TRBD1 matching over 7 bases. Trimming cost V 0 bases and J 4 bases; bases outside gene matches: 3. CDR1 and CDR2 from the germline V gene are SGHDT and YYEEEE. There are 14 residues in the CDR3.

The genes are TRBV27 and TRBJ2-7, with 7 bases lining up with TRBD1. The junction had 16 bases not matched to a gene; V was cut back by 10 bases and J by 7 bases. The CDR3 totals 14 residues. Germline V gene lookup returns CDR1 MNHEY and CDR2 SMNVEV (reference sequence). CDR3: CATKPVQGKREQYF. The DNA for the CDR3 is TGTGCCACCAAACCAGTACAGGGGAAGAGGGAGCAGTACTTC.

The CDR3 DNA reads as TGCGCCAGCAGTGAGTCCTGGGCCCAGCCCCAGCATTTT. Amino acid sequence: CASSESWAQPQHF. The chain is built from TRBV10-2 and TRBJ1-5; no clear D gene. The germline V gene encodes CDR1 WSHSY and CDR2 SAAADI. The CDR3 contains 13 residues. V gave up 0 bases and J gave up 7 bases, with 7 bases separating them.

CDR3 protein: CASSASMEGSYEQYF. CDR3 nucleotide sequence: TGTGCCAGCAGCGCCAGTATGGAGGGATCCTACGAGCAGTACTTC. V gene TRBV7-9 combines with J gene TRBJ2-7; the D gene is possibly TRBD2 (6 bases). The CDR3 is made up of 15 amino acids. V was pared by 5 bases and J by 1 base, with 15 bases between. CDR1 is SEHNR and CDR2 is FQNEAQ in the germline V gene (reference sequence).

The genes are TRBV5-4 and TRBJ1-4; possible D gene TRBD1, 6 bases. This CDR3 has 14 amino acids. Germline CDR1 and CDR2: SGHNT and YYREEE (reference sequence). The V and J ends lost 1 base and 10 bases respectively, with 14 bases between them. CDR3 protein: CASSLQGGGGKLFF. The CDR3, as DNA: TGTGCCAGCAGCTTGCAGGGTGGGGGCGGAAAACTGTTTTTT.

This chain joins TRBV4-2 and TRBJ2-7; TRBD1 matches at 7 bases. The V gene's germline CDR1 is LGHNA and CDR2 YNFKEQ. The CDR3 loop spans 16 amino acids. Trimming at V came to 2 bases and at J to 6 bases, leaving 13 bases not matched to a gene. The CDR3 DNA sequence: TGTGCCAGCAGCCAAATGGGACAGTTGCTTAGTGGCGAGCAGTACTTC. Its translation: CASSQMGQLLSGEQYF.

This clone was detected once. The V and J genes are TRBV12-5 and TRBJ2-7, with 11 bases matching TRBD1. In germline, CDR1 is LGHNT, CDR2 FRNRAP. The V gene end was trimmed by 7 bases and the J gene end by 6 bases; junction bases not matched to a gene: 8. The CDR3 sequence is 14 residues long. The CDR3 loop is CASASGTGGVEQYF. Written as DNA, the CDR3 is TGTGCTAGTGCTTCCGGGACAGGGGGAGTCGAGCAGTACTTC.

The chain's CDR3 is CASGIWTGRVGEKLFF. CDR3 nucleotide sequence: TGTGCTAGTGGTATCTGGACAGGGAGAGTTGGTGAAAAACTGTTTTTT. J is TRBJ1-4 and V is TRBV12-5, with 8 nucleotides matching TRBD1. The CDR3 consists of 16 residues. The V gene's germline CDR1 is LGHNT and CDR2 FRNRAP. Losses at the gene ends were 5 bases for V and 7 bases for J; bases not matched to a gene: 12.

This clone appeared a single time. The CDR3 nucleotides are TGTGCCAGTAAGACAGGGGGAAACGAGCAGTACTTC. Protein: CASKTGGNEQYF. The genes are TRBV19 and TRBJ2-7, with TRBD1 identical over 9 bases. Trimming cost V 7 bases and J 5 bases; bases outside gene matches: 3. Germline V gives CDR1 LNHDA, CDR2 SQIVND (reference sequence). There are 12 residues in the CDR3.